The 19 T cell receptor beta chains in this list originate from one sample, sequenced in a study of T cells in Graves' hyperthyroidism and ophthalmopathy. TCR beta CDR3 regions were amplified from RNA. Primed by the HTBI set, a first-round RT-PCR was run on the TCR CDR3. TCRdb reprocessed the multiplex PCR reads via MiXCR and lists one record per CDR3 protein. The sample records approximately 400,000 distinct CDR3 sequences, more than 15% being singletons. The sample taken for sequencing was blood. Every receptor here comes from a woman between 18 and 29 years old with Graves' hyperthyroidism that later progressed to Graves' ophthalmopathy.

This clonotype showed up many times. The CDR3 loop reads CASSSRGNYGYTF. Written as DNA, the CDR3 is TGTGCCAGCAGCTCACGGGGTAACTATGGCTACACCTTC. The V and J genes are TRBV5-6 and TRBJ1-2; D not resolved. V was shortened by 3 bases and J by 1 base, with 7 bases between the two germline ends. The germline V gene has CDR1 SGHDT and CDR2 YYEEEE. This CDR3 has 13 residues.

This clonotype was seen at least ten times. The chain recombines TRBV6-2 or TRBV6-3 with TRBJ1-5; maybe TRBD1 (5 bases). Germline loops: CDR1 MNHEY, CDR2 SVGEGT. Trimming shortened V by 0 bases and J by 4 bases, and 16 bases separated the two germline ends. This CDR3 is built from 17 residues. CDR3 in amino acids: CASSYSAGLEGNQPQHF. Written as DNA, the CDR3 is TGTGCCAGCAGTTACTCGGCAGGGCTGGAGGGGAATCAGCCCCAGCATTTT.

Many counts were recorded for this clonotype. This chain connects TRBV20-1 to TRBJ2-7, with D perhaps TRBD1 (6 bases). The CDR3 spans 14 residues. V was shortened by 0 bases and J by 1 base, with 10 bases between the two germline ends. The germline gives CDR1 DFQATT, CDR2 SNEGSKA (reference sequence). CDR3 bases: TGCAGTGCTAGAGACCCAACAGGGTCCTACGAGCAGTACTTC. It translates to CSARDPTGSYEQYF.

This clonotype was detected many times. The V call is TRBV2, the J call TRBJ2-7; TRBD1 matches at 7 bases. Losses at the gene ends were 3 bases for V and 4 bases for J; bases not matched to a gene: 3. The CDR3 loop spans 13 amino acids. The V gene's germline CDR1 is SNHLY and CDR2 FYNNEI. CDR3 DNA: TGTGCCAGCAGTGACATACAGGGGTACGAGCAGTACTTC. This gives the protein CASSDIQGYEQYF.

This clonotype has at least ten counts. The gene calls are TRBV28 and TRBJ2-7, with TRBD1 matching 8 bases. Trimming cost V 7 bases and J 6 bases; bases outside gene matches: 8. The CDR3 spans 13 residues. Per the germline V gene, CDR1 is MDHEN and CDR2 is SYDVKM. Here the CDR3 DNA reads TGTGCCAGCAACTGGGCAGGGGGCGGCGAGCAGTACTTC. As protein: CASNWAGGGEQYF.

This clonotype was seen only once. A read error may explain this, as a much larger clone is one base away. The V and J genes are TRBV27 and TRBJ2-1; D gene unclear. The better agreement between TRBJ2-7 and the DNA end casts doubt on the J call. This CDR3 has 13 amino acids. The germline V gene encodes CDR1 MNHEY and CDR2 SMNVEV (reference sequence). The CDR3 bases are TGTGCCAGCAGTTTCCATACTTACAATGAGCAGTACTTC. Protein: CASSFHTYNEQYF.

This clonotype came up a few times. The chain's CDR3 is CASTIGIISSGATGELFF. The DNA for the CDR3 is TGTGCCAGTACCATTGGGATCATTTCTAGCGGGGCCACCGGGGAGCTGTTTTTT. The V call is TRBV19, the J call TRBJ2-2, with 9 nucleotides matching TRBD2. CDR1 LNHDA and CDR2 SQIVND come from the germline V gene (reference sequence). Trimming at V came to 7 bases and at J to 4 bases, leaving 16 bases not matched to a gene. The CDR3 extends over 18 amino acids.

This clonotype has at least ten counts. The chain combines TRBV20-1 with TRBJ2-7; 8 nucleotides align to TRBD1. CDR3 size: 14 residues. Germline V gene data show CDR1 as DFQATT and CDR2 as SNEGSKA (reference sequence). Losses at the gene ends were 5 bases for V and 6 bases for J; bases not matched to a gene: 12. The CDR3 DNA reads TGCAGTGCTCCACATGAACTCAGGGGGCGCGAGCAGTACTTC. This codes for CSAPHELRGREQYF.

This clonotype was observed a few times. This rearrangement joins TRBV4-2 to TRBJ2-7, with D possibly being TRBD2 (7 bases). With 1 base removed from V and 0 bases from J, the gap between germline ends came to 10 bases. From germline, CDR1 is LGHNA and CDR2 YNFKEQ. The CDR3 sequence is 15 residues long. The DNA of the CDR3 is TGTGCCAGCAGCCAAGGACGGGGGGCCTCCTACGAGCAGTACTTC. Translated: CASSQGRGASYEQYF.

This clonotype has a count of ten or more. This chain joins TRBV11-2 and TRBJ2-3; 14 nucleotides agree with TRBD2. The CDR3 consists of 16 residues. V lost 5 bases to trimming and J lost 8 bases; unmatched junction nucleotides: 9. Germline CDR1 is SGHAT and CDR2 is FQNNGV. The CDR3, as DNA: TGTGCCAGCAGCGAACCGGGACTAGCGGGAGTGGGTACGCAGTATTTT. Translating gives CASSEPGLAGVGTQYF.

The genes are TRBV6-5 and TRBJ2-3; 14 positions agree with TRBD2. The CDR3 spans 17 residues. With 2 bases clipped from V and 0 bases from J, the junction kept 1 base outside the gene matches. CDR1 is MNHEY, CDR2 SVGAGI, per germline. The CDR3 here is CASSYRLAGGSTDTQYF. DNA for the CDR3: TGTGCCAGCAGTTACAGACTAGCGGGAGGGAGCACAGATACGCAGTATTTT.

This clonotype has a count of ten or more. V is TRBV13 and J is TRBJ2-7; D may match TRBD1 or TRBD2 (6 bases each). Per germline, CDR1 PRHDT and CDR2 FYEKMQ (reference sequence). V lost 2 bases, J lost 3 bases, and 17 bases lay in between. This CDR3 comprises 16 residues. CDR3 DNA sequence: TGTGCCAGCAGCTTAATAAGGGGGGCCCCGAGCTACGAGCAGTACTTC. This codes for CASSLIRGAPSYEQYF.

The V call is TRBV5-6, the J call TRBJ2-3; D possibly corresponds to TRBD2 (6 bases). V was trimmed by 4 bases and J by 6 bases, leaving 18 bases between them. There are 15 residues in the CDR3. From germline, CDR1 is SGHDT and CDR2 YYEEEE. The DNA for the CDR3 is TGTGCCAGCAGCCCGATGGGACTGGGGCGGGATACGCAGTATTTT. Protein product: CASSPMGLGRDTQYF.

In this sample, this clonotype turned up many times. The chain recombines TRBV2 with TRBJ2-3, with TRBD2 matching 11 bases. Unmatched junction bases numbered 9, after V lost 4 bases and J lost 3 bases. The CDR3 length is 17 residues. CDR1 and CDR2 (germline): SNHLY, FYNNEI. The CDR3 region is CASSVGVTSGRTDTQYF. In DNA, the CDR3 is TGTGCCAGCAGTGTGGGGGTAACTAGCGGGAGAACAGATACGCAGTATTTT.

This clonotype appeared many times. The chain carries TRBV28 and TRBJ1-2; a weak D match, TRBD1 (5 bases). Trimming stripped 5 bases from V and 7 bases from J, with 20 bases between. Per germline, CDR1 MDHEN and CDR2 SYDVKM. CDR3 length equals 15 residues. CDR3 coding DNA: TGTGCCAGCAGTCCCTCCCCCGGGGCGGTCGGTGGCTACACCTTC. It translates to CASSPSPGAVGGYTF.

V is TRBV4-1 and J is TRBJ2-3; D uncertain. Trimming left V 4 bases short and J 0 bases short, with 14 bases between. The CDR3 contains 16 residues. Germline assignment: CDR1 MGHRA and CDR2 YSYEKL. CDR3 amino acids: CASSRRATSSTDTQYF. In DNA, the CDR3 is TGCGCCAGCAGCCGAAGAGCTACCTCTAGCACAGATACGCAGTATTTT.

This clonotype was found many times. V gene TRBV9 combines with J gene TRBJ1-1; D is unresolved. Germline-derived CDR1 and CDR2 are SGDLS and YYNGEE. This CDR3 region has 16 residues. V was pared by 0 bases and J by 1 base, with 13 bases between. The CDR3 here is CASSVAPGAGNTEAFF. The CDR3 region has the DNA TGTGCCAGCAGCGTAGCCCCGGGTGCCGGGAACACTGAAGCTTTCTTT.

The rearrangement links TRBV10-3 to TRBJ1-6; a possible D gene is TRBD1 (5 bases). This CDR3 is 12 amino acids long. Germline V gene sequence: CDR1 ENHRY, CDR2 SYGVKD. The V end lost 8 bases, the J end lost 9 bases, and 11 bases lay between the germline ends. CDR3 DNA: TGTGCCATCGGGGGAAGGGGTTCACCCCTCCACTTT. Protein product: CAIGGRGSPLHF.

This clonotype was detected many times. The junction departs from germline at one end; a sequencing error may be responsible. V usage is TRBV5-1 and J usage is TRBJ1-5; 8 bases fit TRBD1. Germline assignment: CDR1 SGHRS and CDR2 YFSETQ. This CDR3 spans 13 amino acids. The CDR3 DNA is TGTGCCAGCAGTTTGACAGGGGATCAGCCCCAGCATTTT. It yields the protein CASSLTGDQPQHF. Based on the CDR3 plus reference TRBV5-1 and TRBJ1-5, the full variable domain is KAGVTQTPRYLIKTRGQQVTLSCSPISGHRSVSWYQQTPGQGLQFLFEYFSETQRNKGNFPGRFSGRQFSNSRSEMNVSTLELGDSALYLCASSLTGDQPQHFGDGTRLSIL.